This T cell receptor beta chain was retrieved from a study of read filtering for tumor transcriptome and immune sequencing. Study summary: Whole-transcriptome libraries were prepared after DNase treatment. RNA-seq yielded only about 80 to 1,400 TCR reads, IR-seq about 4.05 to 11 million.

Molecular barcoded adaptors covering alpha/delta and beta/gamma chains were used on 400 ng RNA. TCRdb redid the calling of the reads with MiXCR, one entry per CDR3 protein. There are more than 70,000 distinct CDR3 sequences in the sample; under 25% occur only once, and approximately 10% lies in the top ten. This clonotype was observed many times. Its target is not known. Trimming took 4 bases from V and 5 from J; bases not matched to a gene: 4. The CDR3 extends over 15 amino acids. CDR1 KGHDR and CDR2 SFDVKD come from the germline V gene. Whole-study findings and limits: Dropping single-read clonotypes raised IR-seq and RNA-seq shared-clonotype correlation.

This chain links TRBV24-1 with TRBJ2-1, with 10 bases that match TRBD2. The sample taken for sequencing was a population of CD138-negative cells sorted from bone marrow. The sequence came from a donor aged 40 or older with multiple myeloma. CDR3 nucleotides: TGTGCCACCAGTGACCCCCTAGCGGGGGACAATGAGCAGTTCTTC. Protein: CATSDPLAGDNEQFF.